These 9 T cell receptor beta chains originate from one sample sequenced in a study of cytotoxic CD8 clonotypes in ibrutinib-treated CLL. Repertoires were generated with immunoSEQ multiplex PCR, while TCRdb's copy carries only in-frame clones and drops some. The sample consists of 110,000 to 150,000 clones, approximately 80% of them appearing once. This specimen consisted of PBMCs, obtained after 24 months of ibrutinib treatment. The receptors derive from a human donor with chronic lymphocytic leukemia.

The genes are TRBV10-3 and TRBJ2-3; 8 nucleotides line up with TRBD1. The V gene end was trimmed by 3 bases and the J gene end by 0 bases; junction bases not matched to a gene: 2. The CDR3 loop spans 15 amino acids. The germline gives CDR1 ENHRY, CDR2 SYGVKD. The DNA for the CDR3 is TGTGCCATCAGTGAAAGGACAGGGAGCACAGATACGCAGTATTTT. It encodes CAISERTGSTDTQYF.

The gene calls are TRBV11-3 and TRBJ1-3; D might be TRBD1 (6 bases). CDR1 and CDR2 from the germline V gene are SGHNT and YENEEA. V was shortened by 3 bases and J by 0 bases, with 15 bases between the two germline ends. The CDR3 covers 17 residues. The CDR3 sequence: CASSLGGRSHSGNTIYF. In DNA, the CDR3 is TGTGCCAGCAGCTTGGGGGGGCGATCCCACTCTGGAAACACCATATATTTT.

This clone has at least ten counts. The chain combines TRBV6-4 with TRBJ1-6; possibly TRBD1 for D (5 bases). Germline values: CDR1 MRHNA, CDR2 SNTAGT. The germline V and J ends were trimmed by 0 bases and 9 bases, with 12 bases remaining between them. The CDR3 loop spans 15 amino acids. CDR3 region: CASSDSGGLGSPLHF. CDR3 sequence (DNA): TGTGCCAGCAGTGACTCCGGGGGATTGGGTTCACCCCTCCACTTT.

This clone was found a few times. The chain joins TRBV10-3 to TRBJ2-7, with D perhaps TRBD2 (5 bases). The CDR3 runs 13 residues. The V end lost 3 bases, the J end lost 2 bases, and 8 bases lay between the germline ends. Germline V gene sequence: CDR1 ENHRY, CDR2 SYGVKD. The CDR3 sequence is CAISDTGTYEQYF. CDR3 sequence (DNA): TGTGCCATCAGTGACACCGGGACCTACGAGCAGTACTTC.

The chain links TRBV7-9 to TRBJ1-5, with D hard to call. The V end lost 5 bases, the J end lost 5 bases, and 7 bases lay between the germline ends. The CDR3 consists of 12 residues. Germline-derived CDR1 and CDR2 are SEHNR and FQNEAQ (reference sequence). CDR3 sequence: CASSPPDQPQHF. The CDR3 DNA follows: TGTGCCAGCAGCCCTCCCGATCAGCCCCAGCATTTT.

V usage is TRBV27 and J usage is TRBJ2-6; a weak D match, TRBD2 (5 bases). CDR1 and CDR2 from the germline V gene are MNHEY and SMNVEV (reference sequence). The CDR3 is made up of 19 amino acids. The V and J ends lost 6 bases and 0 bases respectively, with 21 bases between them. The CDR3 sequence is CASRTDRGPSLSGANVLTF. CDR3 DNA: TGTGCCAGCAGGACGGACCGAGGGCCCTCTCTCTCTGGGGCCAACGTCCTGACTTTC.

The chain carries TRBV7-2 and TRBJ1-1; perhaps TRBD1 as D (6 bases). This CDR3 region has 13 residues. The V end was cut by 2 bases, the J end by 5 bases, with 9 bases between. Germline V gene lookup returns CDR1 SGHTA and CDR2 FQGNSA. CDR3 amino acids: CASSLNTGTEAFF. The CDR3 DNA is TGTGCCAGCAGCTTAAATACAGGGACTGAAGCTTTCTTT.

The CDR3 coding sequence is TGTGCCAGCAGCCCCCAGCGGTATGACAATGAGCAGTTCTTC. This codes for CASSPQRYDNEQFF. The chain is built from TRBV13 and TRBJ2-1; TRBD2 might be the D (5 bases). With 5 bases removed from V and 5 bases from J, the gap between germline ends came to 13 bases. This CDR3 is built from 14 residues. The germline CDR1 and CDR2 sequences are PRHDT and FYEKMQ (reference sequence).

This rearrangement joins TRBV18 to TRBJ2-1, with D uncertain. The CDR3 is 15 amino acids. The V end lost 6 bases, the J end lost 0 bases, and 12 bases lay between the germline ends. Germline V gene data show CDR1 as KGHSH and CDR2 as LQKENI. The CDR3 DNA reads as TGTGCCAGCTCCCGCCGGCTATACTCCTACAATGAGCAGTTCTTC. Translating it yields CASSRRLYSYNEQFF.